These T cell receptor beta chains were read from a single sample in a study of T cells in Graves' hyperthyroidism and ophthalmopathy. TCRdb re-called the multiplex PCR reads with MiXCR, one entry per CDR3 protein. The top ten hold 35% to 50% of the sample, which has 480,000 or so distinct CDR3 sequences, 46% seen once. The sample comprised peripheral blood or thyroid tissue (not recorded which). All receptors derive from an adult woman with Graves' disease, either hyperthyroidism or ophthalmopathy (not recorded which). CDR3s include the opening cysteine and the closing phenylalanine or tryptophan. D genes are given only for firm matches. The size field is filled for only some rows; it gives once, few, many or a size class.

NA	TRBJ2-3	NA	TRBV5-4	CASSYSSASSTDTQYF	TGTGCCAGCAGCTACAGTAGCGCTTCTAGCACAGATACGCAGTATTTT
NA	TRBJ1-2	TRBD1	TRBV7-9	CASSPELTGFGGYTF	TGTGCCAGCAGCCCTGAACTGACAGGGTTCGGGGGCTACACCTTC
few	TRBJ2-5	NA	TRBV29-1	CSVGNALGETQYF	TGCAGCGTTGGCAACGCGCTGGGGGAGACCCAGTACTTC
NA	TRBJ1-6	NA	TRBV12-3/TRBV12-4	CASSLGLVNSPLHF	TGTGCCAGCAGTTTAGGACTGGTTAATTCACCCCTCCACTTT
many	TRBJ1-1	TRBD1	TRBV4-1	CASSQFDRANTEAFF	TGCGCCAGCAGCCAATTTGACAGGGCTAACACTGAAGCTTTCTTT
once	TRBJ2-7	NA	TRBV29-1	CSVVPPSGSYEQYF	TGCAGCGTTGTCCCCCCTTCGGGTTCCTACGAGCAGTACTTC
many	TRBJ2-7	NA	TRBV7-2	CASSPTEALPKQYF	TGTGCCAGCAGCCCAACTGAAGCTCTCCCCAAGCAGTACTTC
NA	TRBJ1-2	NA	TRBV20-1	CSGTGTADDGYTF	TGCAGTGGAACCGGGACGGCGGACGATGGCTACACCTTC
NA	TRBJ2-7	NA	TRBV10-3	CAISESVGKGYEQYF	TGTGCCATCAGTGAGTCGGTTGGAAAGGGCTACGAGCAGTACTTC
once	TRBJ1-6	NA	TRBV9	CASSGDGDQPLHF	TGTGCCAGCAGCGGGGACGGAGATCAGCCCCTCCACTTT
once	TRBJ2-5	NA	TRBV5-5	CANSTGHGSQQTQYF	TGTGCCAACAGTACTGGACACGGATCTCAACAGACCCAGTACTTC
NA	TRBJ2-2	TRBD1	TRBV29-1	CSVVGTENTGELFF	TGCAGCGTTGTGGGGACAGAGAACACCGGGGAGCTGTTTTTT
many	TRBJ2-5	NA	TRBV14	CASSQSAGWGEETQYF	TGTGCCAGCAGCCAATCCGCAGGATGGGGGGAGGAGACCCAGTACTTC
NA	TRBJ1-1	NA	TRBV2	CASRYTGYTEAFF	TGTGCCAGCAGGTATACAGGTTACACTGAAGCTTTCTTT
few	TRBJ1-2	TRBD1	TRBV7-9	CASSSTGGDGYTF	TGTGCCAGCAGTTCTACAGGGGGCGATGGCTACACCTTC
NA	TRBJ1-1	NA	TRBV10-3	CAIGAGTGNKAFF	TGTGCCATCGGGGCTGGGACTGGGAACAAAGCTTTCTTT
NA	TRBJ1-1	NA	TRBV7-2	CASSLQDYGAFF	TGTGCCAGCAGCTTACAGGATTACGGAGCTTTCTTT
NA	TRBJ2-5	NA	TRBV7-8	CASSSPGEPKETQYF	TGTGCCAGCAGCTCACCGGGGGAACCTAAAGAGACCCAGTACTTC
many	TRBJ1-1	TRBD1	TRBV29-1	CSVGGQLNTEAFF	TGCAGCGTTGGGGGACAGCTGAACACTGAAGCTTTCTTT
NA	TRBJ1-1	TRBD1	TRBV6-5	CASSEQGAREAFF	TGTGCCAGCAGTGAACAGGGGGCTCGTGAAGCTTTCTTT
NA	TRBJ2-7	TRBD1	TRBV6-6	CASSSPGQAYEQYF	TGTGCCAGCAGCTCGCCGGGACAGGCCTACGAGCAGTACTTC
NA	TRBJ2-7	TRBD1	TRBV7-2	CASSLDLTGTGDSSHEQYF	TGTGCCAGCAGCTTAGATCTCACGGGGACAGGGGACTCTAGCCACGAGCAGTACTTC
few	TRBJ2-6	NA	TRBV6-4	CASSDSTASGANVLTF	TGTGCCAGCAGTGACTCTACCGCCTCTGGGGCCAACGTCCTGACTTTC
many	TRBJ2-5	NA	TRBV20-1	CSVDYPTETQYF	TGCAGTGTGGACTATCCGACCGAGACCCAGTACTTC
many	TRBJ2-7	TRBD2	TRBV10-3	CAIRLAGATGEQYF	TGTGCCATCAGGCTAGCGGGAGCGACGGGGGAGCAGTACTTC
many	TRBJ1-2	NA	TRBV19	CASIGRRGVYGYTF	TGTGCCAGTATCGGGAGAAGGGGCGTCTATGGCTACACCTTC
many	TRBJ1-4	TRBD1	TRBV2	CASSEIRQGSSEKLFF	TGTGCCAGCAGTGAAATACGACAGGGATCTAGTGAAAAACTGTTTTTT
NA	TRBJ1-2	NA	TRBV9	CASSVAVDGGVGYTF	TGTGCCAGCAGCGTAGCCGTAGACGGGGGAGTCGGCTACACCTTC
many	TRBJ1-3	TRBD1	TRBV20-1	CSAAGTASGNTIYF	TGCAGTGCTGCCGGGACAGCCTCTGGAAACACCATATATTTT
NA	TRBJ2-7	NA	TRBV12-3/TRBV12-4	CASSHGTYYEQYF	TGTGCCAGCAGCCATGGGACTTACTACGAGCAGTACTTC
few	TRBJ2-2	TRBD2	TRBV10-3	CAISLAGGHTGELFF	TGTGCCATCAGTCTAGCGGGGGGTCACACCGGGGAGCTGTTTTTT
NA	TRBJ2-6	TRBD1	TRBV12-3/TRBV12-4	CASSRTGFSVLTF	TGTGCCAGCAGCCGGACAGGTTTTTCCGTCCTGACTTTC
NA	TRBJ1-4	NA	TRBV5-1	CASSRGSYEKLFF	TGCGCCAGCAGCCGTGGATCCTATGAAAAACTGTTTTTT
once	TRBJ1-2	TRBD1	TRBV5-1	CATRGVTGDYGYTF	TGCGCCACTCGAGGGGTCACAGGGGACTATGGCTACACCTTC
many	TRBJ2-5	NA	TRBV9	CASSVEGVGETQYF	TGTGCCAGCAGCGTAGAAGGGGTGGGGGAGACCCAGTACTTC
few	TRBJ2-3	NA	TRBV28	CASSLTPDTQYF	TGTGCCAGCAGTTTAACTCCAGATACGCAGTATTTT
many	TRBJ1-1	TRBD1	TRBV29-1	CSGLKTGGGTEAFF	TGCAGCGGCCTAAAAACAGGGGGCGGCACTGAAGCTTTCTTT
NA	TRBJ1-2	TRBD1	TRBV5-1	CASTERGTDYGYTF	TGCGCCAGCACCGAGAGGGGGACAGACTATGGCTACACCTTC
many	TRBJ2-7	NA	TRBV20-1	CSASYRANSYEQYF	TGCAGTGCTTCCTACCGGGCCAACTCCTACGAGCAGTACTTC
NA	TRBJ2-5	TRBD2	TRBV2	CASPFGRGGQETQYF	TGTGCTAGCCCCTTCGGGCGGGGGGGCCAGGAGACCCAGTACTTC
NA	TRBJ1-5	TRBD1	TRBV7-9	CASSDSLTGDQPQHF	TGTGCCAGCAGCGACTCCCTGACAGGGGATCAGCCCCAGCATTTT
many	TRBJ1-5	NA	TRBV11-2	CASSLSDSNQPQHF	TGTGCCAGCAGCTTAAGTGATAGCAATCAGCCCCAGCATTTT
many	TRBJ2-6	NA	TRBV12-3/TRBV12-4	CASSLAGGANVLTF	TGTGCCAGCAGTTTGGCGGGAGGGGCCAACGTCCTGACTTTC
many	TRBJ2-7	NA	TRBV20-1	CSARVVEISYEQYF	TGCAGTGCTAGAGTAGTAGAAATCTCCTACGAGCAGTACTTC
once	TRBJ2-5	NA	TRBV7-9	CASSLVRREETQYF	TGTGCCAGCAGCTTAGTTCGGCGGGAAGAGACCCAGTACTTC
few	TRBJ2-2	NA	TRBV20-1	CSAWDFTTGELFF	TGCAGTGCCTGGGACTTCACGACCGGGGAGCTGTTTTTT
few	TRBJ2-2	NA	TRBV28	CASTHDTGELFF	TGTGCCAGCACCCACGATACCGGGGAGCTGTTTTTT
NA	TRBJ1-6	NA	TRBV7-2	CASSVRQDYSPLHF	TGTGCCAGCAGCGTACGACAGGATTATTCACCCCTCCACTTT
NA	TRBJ1-1	NA	TRBV14	CASRISMNTEAFF	TGTGCCAGCAGAATATCAATGAACACTGAAGCGTTCTTT
many	TRBJ2-7	TRBD2	TRBV7-9	CASSLTSGGGTYEQYF	TGTGCCAGCAGCTTAACGTCCGGGGGGGGAACCTACGAGCAGTACTTC
many	TRBJ1-3	NA	TRBV5-1	CASSPGSDSGNTIYF	TGCGCCAGCAGCCCAGGATCCGACTCGGGAAACACCATATATTTT
NA	TRBJ1-5	NA	TRBV6-2/TRBV6-3	CASSTDQPQHF	TGTGCCAGCAGTACCGATCAGCCCCAGCATTTT
once	TRBJ1-1	NA	TRBV12-3/TRBV12-4	CASSSPTGLNTEAFF	TGTGCCAGCAGTTCCCCGACAGGATTGAACACTGAAGCTTTCTTT
NA	TRBJ1-3	NA	TRBV5-1	CASSLARRGGSGNTIYF	TGCGCCAGCAGCTTGGCCCGGCGGGGAGGCTCTGGAAACACCATATATTTT
few	TRBJ1-1	NA	TRBV2	CASSVTAVEAFF	TGTGCCAGCAGTGTTACGGCAGTCGAAGCTTTCTTT
many	TRBJ2-7	TRBD2	TRBV7-2	CASSSAGLAVTYEQYF	TGTGCCAGCAGCTCTGCAGGACTAGCGGTAACCTACGAGCAGTACTTC
NA	TRBJ2-7	NA	TRBV18	CASSPGWGQGEQYF	TGTGCCAGCTCACCAGGGTGGGGCCAAGGCGAGCAGTACTTC
NA	TRBJ1-2	NA	TRBV10-3	CAISGDVYGYTF	TGTGCCATCAGTGGTGACGTCTATGGCTACACCTTC
few	TRBJ1-2	NA	TRBV2	CASMPTNYGYTF	TGTGCCAGCATGCCGACCAACTATGGCTACACCTTC